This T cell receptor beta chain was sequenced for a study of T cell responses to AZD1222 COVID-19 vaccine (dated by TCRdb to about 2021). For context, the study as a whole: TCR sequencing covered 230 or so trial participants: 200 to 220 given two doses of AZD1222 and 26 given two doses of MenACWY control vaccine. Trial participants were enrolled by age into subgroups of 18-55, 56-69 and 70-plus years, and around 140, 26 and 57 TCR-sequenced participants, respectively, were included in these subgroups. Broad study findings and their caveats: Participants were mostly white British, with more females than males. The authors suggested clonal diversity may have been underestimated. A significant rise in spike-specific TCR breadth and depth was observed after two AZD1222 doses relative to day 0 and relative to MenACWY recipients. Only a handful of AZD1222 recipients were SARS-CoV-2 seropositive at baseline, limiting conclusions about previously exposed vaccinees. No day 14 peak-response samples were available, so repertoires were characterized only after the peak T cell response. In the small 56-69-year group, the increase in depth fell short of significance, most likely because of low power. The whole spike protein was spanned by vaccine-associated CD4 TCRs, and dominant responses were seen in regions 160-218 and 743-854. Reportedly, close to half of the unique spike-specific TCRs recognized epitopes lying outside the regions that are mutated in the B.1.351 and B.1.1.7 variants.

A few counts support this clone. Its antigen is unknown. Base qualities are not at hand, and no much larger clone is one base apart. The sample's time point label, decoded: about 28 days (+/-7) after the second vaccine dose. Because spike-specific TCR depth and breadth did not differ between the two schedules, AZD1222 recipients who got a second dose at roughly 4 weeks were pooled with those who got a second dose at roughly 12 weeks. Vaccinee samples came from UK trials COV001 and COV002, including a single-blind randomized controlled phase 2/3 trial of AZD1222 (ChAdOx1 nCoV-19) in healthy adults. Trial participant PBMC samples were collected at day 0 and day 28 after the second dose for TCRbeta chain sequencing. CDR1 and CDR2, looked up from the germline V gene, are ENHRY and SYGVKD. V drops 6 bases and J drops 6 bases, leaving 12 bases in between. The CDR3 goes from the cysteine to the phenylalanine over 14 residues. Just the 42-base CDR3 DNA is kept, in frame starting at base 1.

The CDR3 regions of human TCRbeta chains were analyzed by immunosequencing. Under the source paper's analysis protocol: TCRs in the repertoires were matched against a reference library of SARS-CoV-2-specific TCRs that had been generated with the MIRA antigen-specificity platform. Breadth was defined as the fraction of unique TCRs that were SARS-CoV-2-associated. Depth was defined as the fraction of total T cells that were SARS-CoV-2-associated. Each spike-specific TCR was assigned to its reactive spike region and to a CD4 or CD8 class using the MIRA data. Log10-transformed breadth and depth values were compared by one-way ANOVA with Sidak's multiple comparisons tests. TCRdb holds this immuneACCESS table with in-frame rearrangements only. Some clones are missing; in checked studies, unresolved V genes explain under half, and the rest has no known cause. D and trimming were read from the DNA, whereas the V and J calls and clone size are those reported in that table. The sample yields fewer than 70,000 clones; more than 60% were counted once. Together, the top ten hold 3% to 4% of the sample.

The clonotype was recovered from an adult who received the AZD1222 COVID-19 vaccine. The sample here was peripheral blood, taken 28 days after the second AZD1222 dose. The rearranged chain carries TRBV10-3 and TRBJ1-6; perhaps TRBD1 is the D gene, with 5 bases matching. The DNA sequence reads TGTGCCATCAGAGACAGTTTATCTAATTCACCCCTCCACTTT. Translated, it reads CAIRDSLSNSPLHF.